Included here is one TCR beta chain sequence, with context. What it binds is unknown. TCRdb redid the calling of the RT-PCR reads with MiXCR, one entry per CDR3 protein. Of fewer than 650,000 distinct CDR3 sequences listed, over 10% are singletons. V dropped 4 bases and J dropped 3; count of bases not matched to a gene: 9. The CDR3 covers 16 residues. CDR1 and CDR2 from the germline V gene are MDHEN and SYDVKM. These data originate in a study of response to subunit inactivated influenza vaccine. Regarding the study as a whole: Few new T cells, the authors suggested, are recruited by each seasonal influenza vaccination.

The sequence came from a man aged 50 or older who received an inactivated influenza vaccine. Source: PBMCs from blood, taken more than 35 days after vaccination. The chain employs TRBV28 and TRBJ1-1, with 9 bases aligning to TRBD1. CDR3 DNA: TGTGCCAGCAGTTCTACCACTGGACAGGGGTACACTGAAGCTTTCTTT. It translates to CASSSTTGQGYTEAFF.